This T cell receptor (beta chain) appears in the sequencing data of a study of blood T cell repertoires in COVID-19. Germline V gene sequence: CDR1 LGHNA, CDR2 YNFKEQ. The CDR3 totals 16 residues. J lost 2 bases, V lost 1 base, and 5 bases had no gene match. Sequencing used immunoSEQ multiplex PCR; TCRdb keeps in-frame clones, though not all of them. The table shows 310,000 or so clones, with 90% occurring only once. Material: PBMCs or T cells enriched from blood (not recorded which). This chain joins TRBV4-2 and TRBJ1-5; 7 nucleotides line up with TRBD1. The receptor was derived from a woman aged 18-29 years with acute COVID-19. The CDR3 here is CASSQGQGEGNQPQHF. The CDR3 coding sequence is TGTGCCAGCAGCCAAGGGCAGGGGGAGGGCAATCAGCCCCAGCATTTT.